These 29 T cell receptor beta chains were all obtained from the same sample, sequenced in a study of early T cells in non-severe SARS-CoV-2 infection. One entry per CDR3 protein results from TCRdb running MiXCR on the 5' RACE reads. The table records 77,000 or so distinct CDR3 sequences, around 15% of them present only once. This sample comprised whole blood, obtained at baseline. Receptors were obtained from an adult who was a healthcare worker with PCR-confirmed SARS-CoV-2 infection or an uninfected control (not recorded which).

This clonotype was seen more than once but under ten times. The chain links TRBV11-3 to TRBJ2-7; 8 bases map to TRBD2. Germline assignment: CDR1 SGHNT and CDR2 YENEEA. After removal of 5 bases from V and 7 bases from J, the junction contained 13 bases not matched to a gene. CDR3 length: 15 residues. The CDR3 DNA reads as TGTGCCAGCAGCCGGATGACTAGCGCCGTCGGGGAGCAGTACTTC. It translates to CASSRMTSAVGEQYF.

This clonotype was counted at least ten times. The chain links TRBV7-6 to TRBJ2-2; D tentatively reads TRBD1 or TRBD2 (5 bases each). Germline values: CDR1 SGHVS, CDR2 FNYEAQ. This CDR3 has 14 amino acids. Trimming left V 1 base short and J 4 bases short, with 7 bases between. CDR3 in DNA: TGTGCCAGCAGCTTAGTTGGGGGCACCGGGGAGCTGTTTTTT. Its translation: CASSLVGGTGELFF.

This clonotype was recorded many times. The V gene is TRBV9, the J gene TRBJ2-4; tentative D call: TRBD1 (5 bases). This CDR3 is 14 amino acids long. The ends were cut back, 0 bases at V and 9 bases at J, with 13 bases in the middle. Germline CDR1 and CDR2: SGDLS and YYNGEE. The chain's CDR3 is CASSVEGASSIQYF. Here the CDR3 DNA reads TGTGCCAGCAGCGTAGAAGGGGCTAGTTCCATTCAGTACTTC.

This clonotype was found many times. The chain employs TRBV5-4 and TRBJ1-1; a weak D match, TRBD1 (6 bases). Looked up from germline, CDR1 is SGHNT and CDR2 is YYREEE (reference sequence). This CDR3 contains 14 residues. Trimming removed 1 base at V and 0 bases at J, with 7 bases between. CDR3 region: CASSLTGLNTEAFF. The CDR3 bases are TGTGCCAGCAGCTTGACAGGGCTGAACACTGAAGCTTTCTTT.

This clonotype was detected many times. This CDR3 reads CASSLTGTGTQETQYF. CDR3 nucleotide sequence: TGTGCCAGCAGCTTAACGGGGACAGGGACCCAAGAGACCCAGTACTTC. The chain uses TRBV7-8 and TRBJ2-5, with 9 bases lining up with TRBD1. The CDR3 is 16 residues long. CDR1 and CDR2 (germline): SGHVS, FQNEAQ. V lost 2 bases and J lost 1; bases outside the gene matches: 5. Complete variable domain (other parts from reference TRBV7-8 and TRBJ2-5): GAGVSQSPRYKVAKRGQDVALRCDPISGHVSLFWYQQALGQGPEFLTYFQNEAQLDKSGLPSDRFFAERPEGSVSTLKIQRTQQEDSAVYLCASSLTGTGTQETQYFGPGTRLLVL.

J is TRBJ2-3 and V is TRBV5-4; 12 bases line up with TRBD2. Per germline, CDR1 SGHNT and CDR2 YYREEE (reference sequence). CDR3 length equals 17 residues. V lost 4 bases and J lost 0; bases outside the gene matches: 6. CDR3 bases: TGTGCCAGCAGCAGGGGACTAGCGGGCCCTAGCACAGATACGCAGTATTTT. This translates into CASSRGLAGPSTDTQYF.

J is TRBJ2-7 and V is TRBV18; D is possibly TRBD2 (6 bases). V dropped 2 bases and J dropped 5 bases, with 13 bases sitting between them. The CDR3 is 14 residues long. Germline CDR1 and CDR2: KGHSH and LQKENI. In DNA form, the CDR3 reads TGTGCCAGCTCACCAGGAATTGGCGGGGACGAGCAGTACTTC. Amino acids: CASSPGIGGDEQYF.

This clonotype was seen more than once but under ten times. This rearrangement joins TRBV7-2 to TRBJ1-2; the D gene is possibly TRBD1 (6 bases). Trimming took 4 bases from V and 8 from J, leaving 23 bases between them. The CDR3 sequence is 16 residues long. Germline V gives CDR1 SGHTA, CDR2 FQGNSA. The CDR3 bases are TGTGCCAGCAGCTCCCGCCAGGGCAGGGGAAAGGACGGCTACACCTTC. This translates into CASSSRQGRGKDGYTF.

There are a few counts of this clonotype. The CDR3 DNA follows: TGCGCCAGCAGCCAACTACCCAGGGGGATAGATGAGCAGTTCTTC. Translating gives CASSQLPRGIDEQFF. The chain uses TRBV4-1 and TRBJ2-1, with 7 nucleotides matching TRBD1. The CDR3 is 15 amino acids. The V and J ends lost 2 bases and 8 bases, in that order; junction bases with no gene match: 9. CDR1 and CDR2 (germline): MGHRA, YSYEKL.

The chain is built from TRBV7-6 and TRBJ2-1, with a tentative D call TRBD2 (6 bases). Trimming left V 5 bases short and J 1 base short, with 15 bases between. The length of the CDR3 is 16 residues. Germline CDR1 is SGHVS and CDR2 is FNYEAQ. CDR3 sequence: CASSPFTGRSYNEQFF. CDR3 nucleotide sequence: TGTGCCAGCAGCCCATTCACGGGGAGGTCCTACAATGAGCAGTTCTTC.

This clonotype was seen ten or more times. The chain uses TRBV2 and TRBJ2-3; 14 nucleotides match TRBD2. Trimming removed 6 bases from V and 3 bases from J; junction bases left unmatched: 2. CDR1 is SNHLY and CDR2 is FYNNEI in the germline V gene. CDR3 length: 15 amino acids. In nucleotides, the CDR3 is TGTGCCAGCAGCCGACTAGCGGGAGGGACAGATACGCAGTATTTT. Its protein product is CASSRLAGGTDTQYF.

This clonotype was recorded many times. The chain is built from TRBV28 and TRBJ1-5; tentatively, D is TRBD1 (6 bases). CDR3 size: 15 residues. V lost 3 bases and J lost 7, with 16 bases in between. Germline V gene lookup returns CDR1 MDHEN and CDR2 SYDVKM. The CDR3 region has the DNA TGTGCCAGCAGTTTCCCGGTCGGGGGCGGGCAGCCCCAGCATTTT. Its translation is CASSFPVGGGQPQHF. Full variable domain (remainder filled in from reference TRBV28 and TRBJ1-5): DVKVTQSSRYLVKRTGEKVFLECVQDMDHENMFWYRQDPGLGLRLIYFSYDVKMKEKGDIPEGYSVSREKKERFSLILESASTNQTSMYLCASSFPVGGGQPQHFGDGTRLSIL.

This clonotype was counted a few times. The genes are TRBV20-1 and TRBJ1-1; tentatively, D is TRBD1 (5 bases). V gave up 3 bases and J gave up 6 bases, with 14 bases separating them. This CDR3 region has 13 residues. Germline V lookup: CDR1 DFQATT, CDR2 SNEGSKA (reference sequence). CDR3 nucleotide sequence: TGCAGTGCTAGGCAGGGATCTTGGTCTGAAGCTTTCTTT. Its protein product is CSARQGSWSEAFF.

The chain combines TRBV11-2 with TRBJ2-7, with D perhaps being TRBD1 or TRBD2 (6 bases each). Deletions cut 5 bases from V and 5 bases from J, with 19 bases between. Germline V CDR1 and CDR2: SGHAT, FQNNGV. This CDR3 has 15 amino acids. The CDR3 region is CASSQRSYGGHEQYF. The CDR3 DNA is TGTGCCAGCAGCCAGAGATCGTACGGGGGCCACGAGCAGTACTTC.

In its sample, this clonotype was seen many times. The CDR3 coding sequence is TGTGCCAGCAGCTCCGGCTCCAGCGAGGGTGCCGGGGAGCTGTTTTTT. As protein: CASSSGSSEGAGELFF. J is TRBJ2-2 and V is TRBV7-3; TRBD2 might be the D (5 bases). CDR1 is SGHTA, CDR2 FQGTGA, per germline. V shed 4 bases and J shed 6 bases, with 18 bases lying between them. The length of the CDR3 is 16 residues.

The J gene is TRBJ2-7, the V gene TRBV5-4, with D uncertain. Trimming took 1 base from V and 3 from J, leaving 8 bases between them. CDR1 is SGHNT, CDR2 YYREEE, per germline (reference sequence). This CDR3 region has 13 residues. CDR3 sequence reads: CASSLNAIYEQYF. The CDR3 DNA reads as TGTGCCAGCAGCTTGAACGCTATCTACGAGCAGTACTTC.

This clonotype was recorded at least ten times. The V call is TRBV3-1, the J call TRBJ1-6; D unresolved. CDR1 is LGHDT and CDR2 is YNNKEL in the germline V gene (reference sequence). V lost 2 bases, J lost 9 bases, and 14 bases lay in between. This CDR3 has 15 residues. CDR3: CASSQSTGMGSPLHF. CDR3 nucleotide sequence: TGTGCCAGCAGCCAATCGACGGGGATGGGTTCACCCCTCCACTTT.

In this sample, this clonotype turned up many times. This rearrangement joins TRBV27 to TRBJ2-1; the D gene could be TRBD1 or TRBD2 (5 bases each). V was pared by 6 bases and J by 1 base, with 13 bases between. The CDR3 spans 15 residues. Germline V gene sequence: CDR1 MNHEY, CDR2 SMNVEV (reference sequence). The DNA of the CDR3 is TGTGCCAGCAGCAGGGAGATGGGATCCTACAATGAGCAGTTCTTC. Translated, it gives CASSREMGSYNEQFF.

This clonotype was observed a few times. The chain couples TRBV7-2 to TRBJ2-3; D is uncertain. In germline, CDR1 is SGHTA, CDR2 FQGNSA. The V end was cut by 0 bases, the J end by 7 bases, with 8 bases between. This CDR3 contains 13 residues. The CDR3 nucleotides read TGTGCCAGCAGCTTAGCCCAGCAAAATACGCAGTATTTT. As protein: CASSLAQQNTQYF.

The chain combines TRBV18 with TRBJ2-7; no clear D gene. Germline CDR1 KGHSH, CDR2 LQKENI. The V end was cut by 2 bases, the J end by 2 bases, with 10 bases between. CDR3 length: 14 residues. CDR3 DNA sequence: TGTGCCAGCTCACCAGGTGACGGAGCCTACGAGCAGTACTTC. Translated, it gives CASSPGDGAYEQYF.

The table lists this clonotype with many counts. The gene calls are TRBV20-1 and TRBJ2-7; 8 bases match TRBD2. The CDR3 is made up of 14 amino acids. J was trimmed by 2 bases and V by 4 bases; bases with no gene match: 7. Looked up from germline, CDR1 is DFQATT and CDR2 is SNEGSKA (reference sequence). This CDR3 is CSAIGGTRAYEQYF. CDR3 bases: TGCAGTGCTATTGGGGGGACTAGGGCCTACGAGCAGTACTTC.

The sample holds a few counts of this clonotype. This CDR3 reads CSVPGLAGNEQFF. DNA of the CDR3: TGCAGCGTTCCCGGACTAGCGGGGAATGAGCAGTTCTTC. This sequence joins TRBV29-1 and TRBJ2-1; 12 nucleotides line up with TRBD2. Germline assignment: CDR1 SQVTM and CDR2 ANQGSEA. V lost 5 bases, J lost 7 bases, and 3 bases stayed unmatched. CDR3 length: 13 residues.

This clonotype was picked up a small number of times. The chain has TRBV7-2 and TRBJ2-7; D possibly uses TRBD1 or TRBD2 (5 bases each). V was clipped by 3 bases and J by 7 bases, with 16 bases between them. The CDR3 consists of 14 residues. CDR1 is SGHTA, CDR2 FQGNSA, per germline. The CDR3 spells CASSLGPNTGEQYF. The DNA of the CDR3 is TGTGCCAGCAGCTTGGGACCGAACACGGGGGAGCAGTACTTC.

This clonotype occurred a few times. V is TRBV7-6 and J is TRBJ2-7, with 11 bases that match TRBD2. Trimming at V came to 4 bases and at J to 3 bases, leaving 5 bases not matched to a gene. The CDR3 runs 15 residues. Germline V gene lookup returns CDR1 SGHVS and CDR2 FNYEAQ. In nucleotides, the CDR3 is TGTGCCAGCAGCTACGGGACTAGCGGCTTCTACGAGCAGTACTTC. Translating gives CASSYGTSGFYEQYF.

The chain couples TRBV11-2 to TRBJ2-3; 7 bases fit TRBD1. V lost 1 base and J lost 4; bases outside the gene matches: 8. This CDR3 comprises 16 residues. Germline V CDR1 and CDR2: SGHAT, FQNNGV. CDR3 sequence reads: CASSLGGGDSSDTQYF. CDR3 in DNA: TGTGCCAGCAGCTTAGGAGGGGGCGACAGCTCAGATACGCAGTATTTT.

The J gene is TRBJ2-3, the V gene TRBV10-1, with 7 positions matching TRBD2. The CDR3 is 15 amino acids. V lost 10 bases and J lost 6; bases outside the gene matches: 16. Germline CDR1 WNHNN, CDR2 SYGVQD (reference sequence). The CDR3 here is CAILLLARHRDTQYF. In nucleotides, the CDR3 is TGCGCCATCCTCCTACTAGCGCGCCATAGGGATACGCAGTATTTT.

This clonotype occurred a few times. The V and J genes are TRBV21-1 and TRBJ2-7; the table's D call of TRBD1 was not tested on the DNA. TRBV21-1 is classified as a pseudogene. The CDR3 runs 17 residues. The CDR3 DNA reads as TGTGCCAGCAGCAGCCGTCACAGGGTTCCGCAGTCCTACGAGCAGTACTTC. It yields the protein CASSSRHRVPQSYEQYF.

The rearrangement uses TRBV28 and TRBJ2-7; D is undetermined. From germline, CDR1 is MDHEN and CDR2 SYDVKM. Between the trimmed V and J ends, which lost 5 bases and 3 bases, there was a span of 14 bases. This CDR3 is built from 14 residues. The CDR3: CASSLLRHFYEQYF. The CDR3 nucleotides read TGTGCCAGCAGTCTGCTCCGACATTTCTACGAGCAGTACTTC.

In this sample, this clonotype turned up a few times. CDR3 region: CAWTGPSGPAYEQYF. As DNA, the CDR3 is TGTGCCTGGACGGGGCCTAGCGGGCCAGCCTACGAGCAGTACTTC. The chain couples TRBV30 to TRBJ2-7, with 8 bases that match TRBD2. V lost 4 bases to trimming and J lost 2 bases; unmatched junction nucleotides: 10. Per the germline V gene, CDR1 is GTSNPN and CDR2 is SVGIG (reference sequence). This CDR3 region has 15 residues.